Presented here are 24 T cell receptor beta chains from one specimen sequenced in a study of regulatory T cells in long-lasting Graves disease. This sample's time point: newly diagnosed GD, antithyroid drugs for less than 3 months. RNA from PBMCs was the source of the TCR library. Construction of the TCR beta libraries employed iRepertoire HTBI primers in conjunction with Arm-PCR of CDR3 regions. From the multiplex PCR reads, TCRdb called clonotypes with MiXCR, one entry per CDR3 protein. The sample lists roughly 500,000 distinct CDR3 sequences; 12% were seen once. These same data were also listed under a study on T cells in Graves' hyperthyroidism and ophthalmopathy.

Specimen: peripheral blood mononuclear cells (PBMCs), collected at new diagnosis, from a patient treated with antithyroid drugs. The receptor source for this set is a woman in her thirties with Graves disease.

This clonotype was detected ten times or more. The chain uses TRBV19 and TRBJ2-3; TRBD2 matches at 13 bases. Germline values: CDR1 LNHDA, CDR2 SQIVND (reference sequence). CDR3 size: 16 residues. V shed 5 bases, J shed 8 bases, and the junction held 10 bases outside the gene matches. The DNA for the CDR3 is TGTGCCAGTAGTCCTGGGACTAGCGGGATGGGTCTTACGCAGTATTTT. Its protein product is CASSPGTSGMGLTQYF.

At least ten counts were recorded for this clonotype. This rearrangement joins TRBV19 to TRBJ2-1; TRBD2 matches at 11 bases. J gave up 8 bases and V 7 bases, and 10 bases lay outside the gene matches. The germline gives CDR1 LNHDA, CDR2 SQIVND (reference sequence). The CDR3 consists of 15 residues. CDR3 bases: TGTGCCAGTAAAATAGCGGGAGGGTTGAGGTATGAGCAGTTCTTC. This sequence encodes CASKIAGGLRYEQFF.

This clonotype was seen repeatedly, ten times or more. Compared with germline, one end of the junction differs, possibly owing to a read error. The gene calls are TRBV6-1 and TRBJ1-2, with D maybe TRBD1 (5 bases). This CDR3 has 16 amino acids. The V gene's germline CDR1 is MNHNS and CDR2 SASEGT. The CDR3 loop reads CANSEAPWGSGYGYTF. Written as DNA, the CDR3 is TGTGCCAACAGTGAAGCGCCCTGGGGCAGTGGCTATGGCTACACCTTC.

This clonotype was detected ten times or more. The chain recombines TRBV6-5 with TRBJ2-1; 9 nucleotides align to TRBD2. The V and J ends lost 2 bases and 12 bases, in that order; junction bases with no gene match: 8. This CDR3 contains 14 residues. Germline V gene lookup returns CDR1 MNHEY and CDR2 SVGAGI. CDR3 nucleotide sequence: TGTGCCAGCAGTTACCCGAGTGAAGCGGGAGGGCAGTTCTTC. Protein sequence: CASSYPSEAGGQFF.

This clonotype was counted many times. The chain couples TRBV24-1 to TRBJ1-1; D is undetermined. This CDR3 has 13 amino acids. V lost 5 bases and J lost 3, with 9 bases in between. Germline CDR1 is KGHDR and CDR2 is SFDVKD. DNA of the CDR3: TGTGCCACCAGTGGGGTTTTGGACACTGAAGCTTTCTTT. It translates to CATSGVLDTEAFF.

The sample holds many counts of this clonotype. The J gene is TRBJ2-1, the V gene TRBV11-2, with D possibly TRBD2 on 6 matching bases. CDR1 and CDR2 (germline): SGHAT, FQNNGV. The CDR3 has 15 residues. In nucleotides, the CDR3 is TGTGCTACCACCCGGGTGGGACTCAGCACGCATGAGCAGTTCTTC. As protein: CATTRVGLSTHEQFF.

This clonotype was seen at least ten times. The V and J genes are TRBV19 and TRBJ2-3; D is possibly TRBD1 or TRBD2 (6 bases each). CDR3 size: 15 residues. The germline CDR1 and CDR2 sequences are LNHDA and SQIVND (reference sequence). V dropped 4 bases and J dropped 2 bases, with 13 bases sitting between them. CDR3 region: CASSKLRGDTDTQYF. CDR3 nucleotide sequence: TGTGCCAGTAGTAAACTGAGGGGGGACACAGATACGCAGTATTTT.

This clonotype was seen repeatedly, ten times or more. The V gene is TRBV20-1, the J gene TRBJ2-1; D is uncertain. The CDR3 totals 14 residues. Trimming pared 8 bases from V and 5 bases from J, leaving 19 bases between. Germline V gene lookup returns CDR1 DFQATT and CDR2 SNEGSKA (reference sequence). CDR3 sequence: CSPRDQFLNNEQFF. DNA of the CDR3: TGCAGTCCTCGTGATCAGTTCCTTAACAATGAGCAGTTCTTC.

This CDR3 reads CSARRVAGVRGNEQFF. Written as DNA, the CDR3 is TGCAGTGCTAGGAGGGTAGCGGGAGTAAGGGGTAATGAGCAGTTCTTC. The chain employs TRBV20-1 and TRBJ2-1; TRBD2 matches 9 bases. Germline assignment: CDR1 DFQATT and CDR2 SNEGSKA (reference sequence). The CDR3 is 16 residues long. Trimming cost V 3 bases and J 7 bases; bases outside gene matches: 13.

This clonotype was recorded many times. The chain is built from TRBV28 and TRBJ2-5; TRBD1 or TRBD2 may be the D gene (7 bases each). CDR3 size: 15 residues. V lost 5 bases and J lost 5, with 18 bases in between. Germline-derived CDR1 and CDR2 are MDHEN and SYDVKM. The CDR3 spells CASSVPTGRGETQYF. The CDR3 DNA follows: TGTGCCAGCAGTGTCCCGACAGGGAGGGGGGAGACCCAGTACTTC.

The genes are TRBV20-1 and TRBJ1-4; a possible D gene is TRBD1 (5 bases). The germline V gene has CDR1 DFQATT and CDR2 SNEGSKA (reference sequence). CDR3 size: 14 residues. V shed 2 bases and J shed 14 bases, with 21 bases lying between them. CDR3 residues: CSARPPSEGRKLFF. CDR3 in DNA: TGCAGTGCTAGACCACCGTCGGAGGGGAGGAAGCTGTTTTTT.

This clonotype occurred many times. The chain employs TRBV6-2 or TRBV6-3 and TRBJ2-1; D is perhaps TRBD1 (6 bases). Germline V lookup: CDR1 MNHEY, CDR2 SVGEGT. V was cut by 2 bases and J by 7 bases, with 18 bases left in between. CDR3 length: 16 residues. The CDR3: CASSYTTGTPENEQFF. CDR3 DNA: TGTGCCAGCAGTTACACTACAGGGACGCCTGAAAATGAGCAGTTCTTC.

On this clonotype: Just one base apart from a much larger clone, this may be a read error. This chain joins TRBV27 and TRBJ2-7, with 7 bases identical to TRBD1. This CDR3 spans 16 amino acids. CDR1 and CDR2 (germline): MNHEY, SMNVEV (reference sequence). CDR3 residues: CTSSLSAGTDHYEQYF. CDR3 bases: TGTACCAGCAGTTTATCCGCCGGGACAGACCACTACGAGCAGTACTTC.

This clonotype was seen repeatedly, ten times or more. J is TRBJ2-7 and V is TRBV7-2, with TRBD1 matching over 8 bases. The CDR3 extends over 14 amino acids. The V segment lost 1 base and the J segment 6 bases; nucleotides outside the gene matches: 5. Germline CDR1 SGHTA, CDR2 FQGNSA. CDR3 amino acids: CASSLGQGTAEQYF. In nucleotides, the CDR3 is TGTGCCAGCAGCTTAGGACAGGGGACGGCCGAGCAGTACTTC.

As to this clonotype: A much larger clone is a single base away; this may be a read error. As the CDR3 is not closed by the conserved phenylalanine or tryptophan, this likely results from a read error. The chain employs TRBV12-3 or TRBV12-4 and TRBJ1-1, with D tentatively TRBD1 (6 bases). The CDR3 loop spans 13 amino acids. V dropped 6 bases and J dropped 6 bases, with 14 bases sitting between them. The CDR3 DNA sequence: TGTGCCAGCAGACCCGACGGGGGCGCTGAAGCTTTCTCT. Translation: CASRPDGGAEAFS.

This clonotype has a count of ten or more. The chain combines TRBV28 with TRBJ2-7; 8 positions match TRBD2. CDR3 length: 15 residues. CDR1 MDHEN and CDR2 SYDVKM come from the germline V gene. The V and J ends lost 4 bases and 7 bases, in that order; junction bases with no gene match: 12. CDR3 sequence: CASSSSGSVLGEQYF. CDR3 nucleotide sequence: TGTGCCAGCAGTTCAAGCGGGAGTGTCTTGGGGGAGCAGTACTTC.

Only a few counts were recorded for this clonotype. This sequence joins TRBV4-3 and TRBJ2-3; D gene uncertain. CDR3 length: 16 residues. V was shortened by 0 bases and J by 0 bases, with 10 bases between the two germline ends. CDR1 LGHNA and CDR2 YSLEER come from the germline V gene. CDR3 sequence: CASSQEAWKSTDTQYF. Here the CDR3 DNA reads TGCGCCAGCAGCCAAGAAGCATGGAAAAGCACAGATACGCAGTATTTT.

This chain joins TRBV27 and TRBJ2-1, with D possibly TRBD1 on 6 matching bases. The CDR3 contains 17 residues. The germline V gene has CDR1 MNHEY and CDR2 SMNVEV (reference sequence). V was shortened by 2 bases and J by 8 bases, with 22 bases between the two germline ends. The CDR3 sequence: CASSLQVPGQGTYEQFF. Written as DNA, the CDR3 is TGTGCCAGCAGTTTACAAGTCCCGGGGCAGGGGACATATGAGCAGTTCTTC.

This clonotype occurred many times. V is TRBV20-1 and J is TRBJ2-5; D may be TRBD1 or TRBD2 (5 bases each). There are 14 residues in the CDR3. V was cut by 5 bases and J by 2 bases, with 15 bases left in between. CDR1 is DFQATT and CDR2 is SNEGSKA in the germline V gene (reference sequence). The CDR3 DNA is TGCAGTGCTTTGGGGACGGTAAAGCAAGAGACCCAGTACTTC. As protein: CSALGTVKQETQYF.

Concerning this clonotype: A much larger clone differs by one base, so this may be a read error. The chain combines TRBV12-5 with TRBJ2-7, with a tentative D call TRBD1 (6 bases). CDR1 LGHNT and CDR2 FRNRAP come from the germline V gene. V lost 8 bases to trimming and J lost 1 base, with 18 bases between them. The CDR3 contains 15 residues. CDR3 DNA sequence: TGTGCTAGTTGCGTTCGGCAGGGGCAATCCTACGAGCAGTACTTC. This sequence encodes CASCVRQGQSYEQYF.

The chain links TRBV29-1 to TRBJ2-1; TRBD1 matches at 7 bases. The CDR3 spans 12 residues. V shed 5 bases, J shed 4 bases, and the junction held 2 bases outside the gene matches. Germline V CDR1 and CDR2: SQVTM, ANQGSEA. The CDR3 loop is CSVKTGYNEQFF. CDR3 DNA sequence: TGCAGCGTTAAGACAGGGTACAATGAGCAGTTCTTC.

In this sample, this clonotype turned up a few times. This chain joins TRBV6-2 or TRBV6-3 and TRBJ2-1, with 7 positions matching TRBD1. Germline trimming cut 5 bases from V and 9 bases from J; bases unmatched to any gene: 7. This CDR3 has 13 residues. CDR1 and CDR2 from the germline V gene are MNHEY and SVGEGT. CDR3 bases: TGTGCCAGCAGTCTACAGGGGCCCTCTGAGCAGTTCTTC. Its protein product is CASSLQGPSEQFF.

Ten or more counts support this clonotype. The rearrangement joins TRBV7-3 to TRBJ2-1; D unresolved. CDR3 length equals 14 residues. Trimming shortened V by 4 bases and J by 6 bases, and 13 bases separated the two germline ends. The germline gives CDR1 SGHTA, CDR2 FQGTGA. The CDR3 DNA reads TGTGCCAGCAGCTATGGTTCGACCCCCAATGAGCAGTTCTTC. This encodes CASSYGSTPNEQFF.

This clonotype was seen ten or more times. This chain uses TRBV24-1 with TRBJ1-1; 7 nucleotides match TRBD1. The J segment lost 1 base and the V segment lost 2 bases, leaving 9 bases of the junction unmatched. The CDR3 runs to 17 residues. The germline CDR1 and CDR2 sequences are KGHDR and SFDVKD. In DNA form, the CDR3 reads TGTGCCACCAGTGATTGGACAGGACTTCCGACGAACACTGAAGCTTTCTTT. It specifies CATSDWTGLPTNTEAFF.